The TCR beta chain under discussion was sequenced for a study of PD-1 blockade in classical Hodgkin lymphoma. General study results and limits: Newly diagnosed patients reportedly had lower baseline TCR diversity than healthy donors. For complete responders, baseline diversity was comparable to that of newly diagnosed patients. Only CD4+ TCR diversity, not CD8+, had risen significantly by C4D1.

This clone was picked up a small number of times. Its antigen is undetermined. Assay: immunoSEQ multiplex PCR; the TCRdb copy retains only in-frame clones and omits some. This sample carries approximately 19,000 clones, around four fifths of them seen once, and the ten largest clones take approximately 44%. Relapse was seen in all patients after autologous stem cell transplantation, and brentuximab vedotin exposure was variable. The sequencing here drew on peripheral blood mononuclear cells (PBMCs), taken before the second cycle of nivolumab. The sequence came from a human donor with classical Hodgkin lymphoma.

CDR3 amino acids: CASSLAVDTQYF. CDR3 nucleotide sequence: TGTGCCAGCAGCTTAGCGGTGGATACGCAGTATTTT. The J gene is TRBJ2-3, the V gene TRBV7-9; the D is unclear. Trimming stripped 0 bases from V and 6 bases from J, with 4 bases between. The CDR3 totals 12 residues. Germline lookup yields CDR1 SEHNR and CDR2 FQNEAQ (reference sequence).